Given below is one T cell receptor (beta chain) in context. What it binds is not known. The record originates from a study of a mutant IDH1 vaccine in newly diagnosed glioma. Study information: Patients got their first vaccination 4-6 weeks after radiotherapy alone, or with temozolomide cycles. Treated individuals were about 60% male and about 38% female, averaging about 40 years of age. Study observations and caveats: Whatever changes occurred in top peripheral T cell clonotypes seemed unrelated to pseudoprogression.

Profiled with immunoSEQ multiplex PCR; TCRdb holds only in-frame clones, not every one. The data show 30,000 to 35,000 clones, around 60% seen once. Time point specified: week 5, during vaccination. Topical imiquimod accompanied each vaccine dose, which consisted of 300 ug of mutant IDH1 20-mer peptide. The material sequenced was PBMCs, taken from a glioma patient whose treatment included an IDH1 peptide vaccine. The origin of this receptor is a woman in her late teens or twenties with glioma.

CDR3 in amino acids: CASSLTWRQPYTEAFF. In DNA form, the CDR3 reads TGTGCCAGCAGCTTAACGTGGAGGCAACCCTACACTGAAGCTTTCTTT. The chain joins TRBV7-3 to TRBJ1-1; D remains ambiguous. Germline-derived CDR1 and CDR2 are SGHTA and FQGTGA. This CDR3 region has 16 residues. V dropped 0 bases and J dropped 3 bases, with 14 bases sitting between them.